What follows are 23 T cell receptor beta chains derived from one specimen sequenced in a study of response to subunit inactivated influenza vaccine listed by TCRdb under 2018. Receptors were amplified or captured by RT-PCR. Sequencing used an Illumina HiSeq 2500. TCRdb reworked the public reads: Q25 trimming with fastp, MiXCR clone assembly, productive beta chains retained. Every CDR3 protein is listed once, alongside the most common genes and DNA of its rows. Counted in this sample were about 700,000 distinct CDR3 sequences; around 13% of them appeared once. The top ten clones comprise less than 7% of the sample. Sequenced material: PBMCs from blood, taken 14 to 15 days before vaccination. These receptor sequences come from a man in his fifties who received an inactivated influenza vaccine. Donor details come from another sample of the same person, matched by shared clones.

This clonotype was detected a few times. The CDR3 reads CASSLSASAGSGANVLTF. CDR3 DNA sequence: TGTGCCAGCAGCTTAAGCGCATCTGCGGGCTCTGGGGCCAACGTCCTGACTTTC. The J gene is TRBJ2-6, the V gene TRBV7-2, with a possible D match to TRBD2 (5 bases). Trimming removed 2 bases at V and 0 bases at J, with 14 bases between. The CDR3 length is 18 residues. The germline gives CDR1 SGHTA, CDR2 FQGNSA.

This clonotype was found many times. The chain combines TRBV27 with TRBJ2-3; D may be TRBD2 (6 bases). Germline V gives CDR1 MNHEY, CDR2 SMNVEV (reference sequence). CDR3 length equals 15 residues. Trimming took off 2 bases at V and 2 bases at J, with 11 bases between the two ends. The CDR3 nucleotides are TGTGCCAGCAGTTTAGGAGGGACTCACACAGATACGCAGTATTTT. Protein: CASSLGGTHTDTQYF.

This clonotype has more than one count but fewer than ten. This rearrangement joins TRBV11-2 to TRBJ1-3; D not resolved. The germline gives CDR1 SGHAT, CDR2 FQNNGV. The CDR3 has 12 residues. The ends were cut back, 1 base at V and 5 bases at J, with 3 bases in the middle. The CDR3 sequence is CASSLGRNTIYF. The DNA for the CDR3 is TGTGCCAGCAGCTTAGGTCGAAACACCATATATTTT.

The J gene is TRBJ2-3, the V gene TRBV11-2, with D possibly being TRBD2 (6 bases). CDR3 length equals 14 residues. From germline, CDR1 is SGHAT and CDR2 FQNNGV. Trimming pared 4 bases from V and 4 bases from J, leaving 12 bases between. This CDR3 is CASSYRGTADTQYF. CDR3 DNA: TGTGCCAGCAGCTACCGAGGGACTGCAGATACGCAGTATTTT.

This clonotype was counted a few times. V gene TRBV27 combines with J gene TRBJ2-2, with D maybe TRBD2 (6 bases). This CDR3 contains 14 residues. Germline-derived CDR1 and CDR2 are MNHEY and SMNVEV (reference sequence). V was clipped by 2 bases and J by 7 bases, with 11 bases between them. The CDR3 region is CASSLVAGYGELFF. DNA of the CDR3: TGTGCCAGCAGTTTAGTCGCGGGGTACGGGGAGCTGTTTTTT.

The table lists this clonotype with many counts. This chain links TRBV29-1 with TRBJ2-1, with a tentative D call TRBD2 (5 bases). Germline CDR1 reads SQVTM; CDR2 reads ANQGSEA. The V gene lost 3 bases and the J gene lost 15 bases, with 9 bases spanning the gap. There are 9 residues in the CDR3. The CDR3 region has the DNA TGCAGCGTTGAGACTAATCGGTTCTTC. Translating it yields CSVETNRFF.

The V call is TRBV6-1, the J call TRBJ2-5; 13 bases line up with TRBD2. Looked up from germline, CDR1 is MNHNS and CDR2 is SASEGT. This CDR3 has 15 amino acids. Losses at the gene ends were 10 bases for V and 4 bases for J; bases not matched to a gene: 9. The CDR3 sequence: CATRRLAGGAETQYF. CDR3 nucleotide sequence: TGTGCCACCAGGCGACTAGCGGGAGGTGCAGAGACCCAGTACTTC.

CDR3 DNA sequence: TGTGCCAGCAGCCCCCCGGTTCGGACTGAAGCTTTCTTT. It encodes CASSPPVRTEAFF. The chain has TRBV7-2 and TRBJ1-1; D gene uncertain. With 5 bases removed from V and 5 bases from J, the gap between germline ends came to 12 bases. The CDR3 has 13 amino acids. The germline gives CDR1 SGHTA, CDR2 FQGNSA.

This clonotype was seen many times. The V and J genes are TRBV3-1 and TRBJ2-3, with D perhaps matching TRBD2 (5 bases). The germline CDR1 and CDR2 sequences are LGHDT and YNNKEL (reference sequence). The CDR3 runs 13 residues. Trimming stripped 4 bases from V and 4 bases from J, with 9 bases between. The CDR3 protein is CASSPHGADTQYF. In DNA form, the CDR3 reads TGTGCCAGCAGCCCACACGGGGCAGATACGCAGTATTTT.

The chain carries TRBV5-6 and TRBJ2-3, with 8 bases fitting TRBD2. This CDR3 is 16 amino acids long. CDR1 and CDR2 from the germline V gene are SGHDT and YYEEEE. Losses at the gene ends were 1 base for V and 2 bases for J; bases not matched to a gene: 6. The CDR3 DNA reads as TGTGCCAGCAGCTTGTTAAGCGGGGGTATCACAGATACGCAGTATTTT. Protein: CASSLLSGGITDTQYF.

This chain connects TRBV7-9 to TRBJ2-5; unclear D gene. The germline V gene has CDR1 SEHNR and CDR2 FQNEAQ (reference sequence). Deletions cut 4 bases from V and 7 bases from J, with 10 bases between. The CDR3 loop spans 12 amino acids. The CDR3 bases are TGTGCCAGCAGCTCCGCTGAAGCGACCCAGTACTTC. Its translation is CASSSAEATQYF.

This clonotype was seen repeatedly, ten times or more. CDR3 sequence reads: CASSLGPSYGYTF. CDR3 DNA: TGCGCCAGCAGCTTAGGACCGTCTTATGGCTACACCTTC. J is TRBJ1-2 and V is TRBV4-3; D not certain. Trimming removed 5 bases at V and 5 bases at J, with 12 bases between. The CDR3 covers 13 residues. In germline, CDR1 is LGHNA, CDR2 YSLEER.

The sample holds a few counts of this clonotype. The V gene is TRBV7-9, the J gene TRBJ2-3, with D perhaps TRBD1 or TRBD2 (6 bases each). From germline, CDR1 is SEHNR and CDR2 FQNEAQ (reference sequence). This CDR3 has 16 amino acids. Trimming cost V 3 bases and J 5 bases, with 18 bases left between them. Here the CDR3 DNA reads TGTGCCAGCAGCTTTTCGCGACTCGGAGGGGGAGATACGCAGTATTTT. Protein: CASSFSRLGGGDTQYF.

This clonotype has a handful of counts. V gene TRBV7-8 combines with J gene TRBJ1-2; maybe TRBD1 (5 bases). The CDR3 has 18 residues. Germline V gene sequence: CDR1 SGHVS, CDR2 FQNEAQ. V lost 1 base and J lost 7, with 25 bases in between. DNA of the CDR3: TGTGCCAGCAGCTTAGTCCTAGGAACTCGGGGACTCCCCGGTGGCTACACCTTC. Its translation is CASSLVLGTRGLPGGYTF.

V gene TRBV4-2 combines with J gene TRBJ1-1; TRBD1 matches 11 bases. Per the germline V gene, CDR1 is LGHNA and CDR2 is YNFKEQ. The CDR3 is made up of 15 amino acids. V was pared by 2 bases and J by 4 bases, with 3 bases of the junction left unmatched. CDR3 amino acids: CASSQPDRGPTEAFF. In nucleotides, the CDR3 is TGTGCCAGCAGCCAACCGGACAGGGGGCCCACTGAAGCTTTCTTT.

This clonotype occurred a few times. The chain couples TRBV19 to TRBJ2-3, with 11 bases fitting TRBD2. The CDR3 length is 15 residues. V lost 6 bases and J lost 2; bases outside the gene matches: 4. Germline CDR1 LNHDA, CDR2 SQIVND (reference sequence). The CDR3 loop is CASRTSGDPTDTQYF. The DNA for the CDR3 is TGTGCCAGTAGGACTAGCGGGGATCCCACAGATACGCAGTATTTT.

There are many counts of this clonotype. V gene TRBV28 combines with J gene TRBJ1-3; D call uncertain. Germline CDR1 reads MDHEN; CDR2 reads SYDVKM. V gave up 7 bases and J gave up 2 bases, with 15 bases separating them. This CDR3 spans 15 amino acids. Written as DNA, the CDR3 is TGTGCCAGCACCGAACCCTCGTCCCCTGGAAACACCATATATTTT. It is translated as CASTEPSSPGNTIYF.

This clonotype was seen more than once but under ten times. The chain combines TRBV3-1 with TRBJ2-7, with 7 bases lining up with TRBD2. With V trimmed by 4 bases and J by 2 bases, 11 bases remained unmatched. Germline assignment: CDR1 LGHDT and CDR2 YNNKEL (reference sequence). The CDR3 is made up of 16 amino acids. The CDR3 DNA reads TGTGCCAGCAGCCCCGACCTATGGGAGGGGCCCTACGAGCAGTACTTC. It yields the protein CASSPDLWEGPYEQYF.

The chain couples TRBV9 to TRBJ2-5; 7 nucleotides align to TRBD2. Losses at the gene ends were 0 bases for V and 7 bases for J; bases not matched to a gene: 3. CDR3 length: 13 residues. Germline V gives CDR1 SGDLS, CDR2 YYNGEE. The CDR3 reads CASSVASGPTQYF. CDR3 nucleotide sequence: TGTGCCAGCAGCGTAGCTAGCGGTCCGACCCAGTACTTC.

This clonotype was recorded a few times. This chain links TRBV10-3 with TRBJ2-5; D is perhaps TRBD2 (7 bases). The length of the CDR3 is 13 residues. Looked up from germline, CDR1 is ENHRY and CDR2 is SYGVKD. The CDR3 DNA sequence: TGTGCGGCGGGGGCTAGCGGCCAAGAGACCCAGTACTTC. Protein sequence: CAAGASGQETQYF.

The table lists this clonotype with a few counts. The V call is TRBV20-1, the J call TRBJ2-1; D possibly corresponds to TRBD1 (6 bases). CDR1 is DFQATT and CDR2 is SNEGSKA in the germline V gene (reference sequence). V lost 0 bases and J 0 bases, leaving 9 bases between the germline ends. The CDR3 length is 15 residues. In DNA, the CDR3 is TGCAGTGCTAGAGACACAGGGTTCTCCTACAATGAGCAGTTCTTC. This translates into CSARDTGFSYNEQFF.

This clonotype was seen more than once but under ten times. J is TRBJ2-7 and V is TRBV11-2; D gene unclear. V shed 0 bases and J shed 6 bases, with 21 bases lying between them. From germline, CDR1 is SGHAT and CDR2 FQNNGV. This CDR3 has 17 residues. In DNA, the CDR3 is TGTGCCAGCAGCTTAGAAGTTGTGTTGGCTGGGCGGCGCGAGCAGTACTTC. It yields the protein CASSLEVVLAGRREQYF.

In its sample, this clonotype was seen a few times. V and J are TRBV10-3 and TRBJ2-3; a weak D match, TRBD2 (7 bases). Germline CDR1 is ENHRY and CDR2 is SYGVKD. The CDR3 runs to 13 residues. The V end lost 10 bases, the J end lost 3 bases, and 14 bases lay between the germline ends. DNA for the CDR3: TGTGCCAGCGGGGGCGCACCTACAGATACGCAGTATTTT. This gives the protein CASGGAPTDTQYF.